This T cell receptor (beta chain) was retrieved from a study of T cell responses to AZD1222 COVID-19 vaccine. Study-level findings and limits: Increased Spike-specific TCR breadth and depth were observed after two AZD1222 doses. Repertoire samples came only from after the peak T cell response.

V lost 1 base, J lost 1 base, and 8 bases stayed unmatched. Germline V gene sequence: CDR1 KGHSH, CDR2 LQKENI. This CDR3 is 17 amino acids long. This clone was seen just once. As yet, its antigen is unknown. TCRdb's table, derived via immunoSEQ multiplex PCR, lists solely in-frame clones and lacks some. The table lists 150,000 or so clones, 92% of them singletons. V gene TRBV18 combines with J gene TRBJ1-1; 8 bases map to TRBD1. The source of this sequence is an adult in good health. Sequenced material: peripheral blood, taken on day 0 of AZD1222 vaccination. In DNA, the CDR3 is TGTGCCAGCTCACCACTTGCCAGGACAGGGTCGAACACTGAAGCTTTCTTT. Its protein product is CASSPLARTGSNTEAFF.